This TCR beta chain appears in the sequencing data of a study of T cell repertoires in aging, cancer and after chemotherapy (dated by TCRdb to about 2019). Some background on the complete study: Six donor age groups were covered, ranging from 30 or younger up to 70 or older, and each group contained at least three individuals. To examine immunoaging and T cell reconstitution after chemotherapy, the study profiled TCR beta repertoires in peripheral blood from healthy donors and cancer patients. In total, the full dataset held millions of TCR reads. In the solid tumor group, paired pre- and post-chemotherapy samples were obtained from brain tumor (glioblastoma) patients receiving temozolomide-based therapy. The cohort comprised some 220 cancer patients, approximately 90 with hematological and roughly 120 with solid cancers, plus 95 healthy donors as a reference group.

TCR beta rearrangements were amplified from genomic DNA isolated from peripheral blood, not from sorted cells or RNA. Overall results and qualifications from the work: According to the authors, the repertoire data do not allow conclusions to be drawn about immunological memory after chemotherapy. Compared with age-matched healthy donors, untreated patients with either hematological or solid cancers had significantly lower TCR diversity in the blood along with higher clonality. In both cancer cohorts, the median generation probability rose over the chemotherapy interval, which suggests that the repertoire was reconstituted through rebound thymic output. In healthy donors, the decline in TCR diversity with age was mainly explained by loss of richness, whereas in cancer patients loss of evenness was also found to contribute.

From the germline V gene (reference sequence), CDR1 is DFQATT and CDR2 is SNEGSKA. The germline ends are 13 bases apart after V is trimmed by 6 bases and J by 10 bases. From its cysteine to its phenylalanine, the CDR3 spans 11 amino acids. This entry keeps only the CDR3 DNA: 33 bases, framed from base 1. As for this clonotype: The antigen it binds to is not known. Base qualities are not at hand, and no much larger clone is one base apart.

Rearranged TRB sequences spanning V, D and J segments were amplified by multiplex touch-down PCR using a mixed TRB-A/B primer pool. Illumina adapters and sample indices were attached to the amplicons in two consecutive PCR reactions using Phusion HS II polymerase. The amplicons were purified from gel with the NucleoSpin Gel and PCR Clean-up kit and then assessed with Qubit and an Agilent 2100 Bioanalyzer. Sequencing of the libraries was done on an Illumina MiSeq with paired-end, single-indexed 600-cycle runs. The source study handled its data this way. Processing of the TRB sequences was carried out with MiXCR versions 2.12 and 3.0.5. Each unique CDR3 nucleotide sequence was counted as one clone, and only productive sequences with at least two reads were retained. Shannon diversity, evenness, clonality (one minus evenness), and alpha-parameterized diversity profiles from alpha 0 to 5 were included as repertoire metrics. The IGoR algorithm was used to calculate generation probabilities for clones in the paired samples taken before and after chemotherapy. The public reads were run again by TCRdb, first through fastp at Q25 and then through MiXCR, and only productive beta chains were kept. Each CDR3 protein gets just one entry, which takes the most common genes and DNA from the rows behind it. The V and J calls reflect TCRdb's pipeline rather than the authors' work. Within this sample are over a thousand distinct CDR3 sequences, with approximately 29% of them counted one time only. The ten biggest clones cover about a sixth of the sample.

This chain joins TRBV20-1 to TRBJ2-1; possibly the D gene is TRBD2, per 6 matching bases. The clonotype was recovered from a human donor with a solid tumor. Sequences were obtained from blood. The DNA sequence is given as TGCAGTGCCATACCGCGGGGAGAGCAGTTCTTC. This translates into CSAIPRGEQFF.